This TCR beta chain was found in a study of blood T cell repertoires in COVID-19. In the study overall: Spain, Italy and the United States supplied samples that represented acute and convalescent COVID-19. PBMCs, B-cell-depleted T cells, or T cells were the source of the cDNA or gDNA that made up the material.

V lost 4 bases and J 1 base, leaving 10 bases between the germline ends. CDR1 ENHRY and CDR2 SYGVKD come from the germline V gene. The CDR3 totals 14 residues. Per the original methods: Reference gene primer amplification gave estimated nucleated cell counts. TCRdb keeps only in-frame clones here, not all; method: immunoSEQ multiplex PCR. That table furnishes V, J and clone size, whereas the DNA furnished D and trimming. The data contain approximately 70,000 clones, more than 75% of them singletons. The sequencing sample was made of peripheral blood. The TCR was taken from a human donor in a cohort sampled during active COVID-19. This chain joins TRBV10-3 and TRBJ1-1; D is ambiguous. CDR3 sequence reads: CAISVRGSNTEAFF. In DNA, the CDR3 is TGTGCCATCAGTGTCCGAGGGTCGAACACTGAAGCTTTCTTT.